Below are 8 T cell receptor beta chains sequenced from a single sample in a study of T cell responses to AZD1222 COVID-19 vaccine. Assay: immunoSEQ multiplex PCR; the TCRdb copy retains only in-frame clones and omits some. The data show about 84,000 clones, roughly 86% seen once. Sequencing was performed on peripheral blood, taken 28 days after the second AZD1222 dose. All receptors derive from an adult who received the AZD1222 COVID-19 vaccine.

This chain uses TRBV5-4 with TRBJ1-1; possibly TRBD1 for D (5 bases). The CDR3 is 14 amino acids. Trimming cost V 7 bases and J 1 base, with 14 bases left between them. Germline V gives CDR1 SGHNT, CDR2 YYREEE (reference sequence). CDR3 sequence reads: CASALGGGNTEAFF. The CDR3 nucleotides read TGTGCCAGCGCACTTGGGGGGGGGAACACTGAAGCTTTCTTT.

The CDR3 DNA is TGCGCCAGCAGTGAAGGCTCGGGGTCGGACACTGAAGCTTTCTTT. Translating it yields CASSEGSGSDTEAFF. The chain is built from TRBV10-1 and TRBJ1-1; the D is unclear. The V and J ends lost 3 bases and 3 bases respectively, with 14 bases between them. CDR3 size: 15 residues. Germline lookup yields CDR1 WNHNN and CDR2 SYGVQD (reference sequence).

This clone came up a few times. CDR3 bases: TGCGCCAGCAGTCAGGAAAGGGCGGCTAATGAAAAACTGTTTTTT. Its protein product is CASSQERAANEKLFF. This rearrangement joins TRBV23-1 to TRBJ1-4, with D unclear. TRBV23-1 is an open reading frame, and its role is uncertain. Trimming took 3 bases from V and 3 from J, leaving 11 bases between them. The CDR3 spans 15 residues.

This clone has just one count. The rearrangement links TRBV21-1 to TRBJ2-1; the D call of TRBD2 is as the table states it, not checked on the DNA. TRBV21-1 is flagged as a pseudogene. This CDR3 spans 17 amino acids. CDR3 sequence (DNA): TGTGCCAGCAGCAAAGGGGGTACGGGACTAGCGGGCACGAGGCAGTTCTTC. Translated, it gives CASSKGGTGLAGTRQFF.

The CDR3 sequence is CASSLESRGTGELFF. CDR3 nucleotide sequence: TGTGCCAGCAGCTTAGAGTCTCGCGGCACCGGGGAGCTGTTTTTT. V and J are TRBV7-6 and TRBJ2-2; D is unclear. V was shortened by 1 base and J by 4 bases, with 10 bases between the two germline ends. Germline values: CDR1 SGHVS, CDR2 FNYEAQ. The length of the CDR3 is 15 residues.

J is TRBJ1-5 and V is TRBV10-3; unclear D gene. Germline assignment: CDR1 ENHRY and CDR2 SYGVKD. V lost 1 base to trimming and J lost 5 bases, with 3 bases between them. CDR3 length: 12 amino acids. CDR3 in amino acids: CAISEYDQPQHF. CDR3 in DNA: TGTGCCATCAGTGAGTATGATCAGCCCCAGCATTTT.

The chain employs TRBV6-4 and TRBJ2-7; 10 bases agree with TRBD2. The CDR3 loop spans 14 amino acids. V lost 3 bases and J lost 4; bases outside the gene matches: 3. Germline V lookup: CDR1 MRHNA, CDR2 SNTAGT. CDR3 in amino acids: CASSELAGSYEQYF. In nucleotides, the CDR3 is TGTGCCAGCAGTGAACTAGCGGGGTCTTACGAGCAGTACTTC.

The chain recombines TRBV28 with TRBJ1-1; no clear D gene. The CDR3 is 12 residues long. Trimming cost V 6 bases and J 1 base, with 6 bases left between them. Germline-derived CDR1 and CDR2 are MDHEN and SYDVKM. CDR3 sequence reads: CASSPANTEAFF. CDR3 DNA sequence: TGTGCCAGCAGCCCAGCGAACACTGAAGCTTTCTTT.